The rows below give T cell receptor beta chains drawn from one sample of a study of T cell clones after liver transplantation. TCRdb's table, derived via immunoSEQ multiplex PCR, lists solely in-frame clones and lacks some. The table lists some 15,000 clones, less than 85% of them singletons. Sequencing used CD8+ T cells from blood, obtained around 50 months after liver transplant. The receptors derive from a human patient who received a liver transplant. Part of the T cell pool may stem from the graft donor. CDR3s leave out the opening cysteine and the closing phenylalanine or tryptophan. The D gene is left open where the match is weak.

V gene,D gene,J gene,CDR3 protein
TRBV27,-,TRBJ1-1,ASSLSPNTEAF
TRBV5-8,TRBD2,TRBJ2-3,ASNIGRGTDTQY
TRBV5-1,TRBD1,TRBJ2-5,ASSLSFEDPGQGFAQY
TRBV5-6,TRBD1,TRBJ1-5,ASSLQGFSPQH
TRBV27,-,TRBJ2-7,ASSVSSGPLVHEQY
TRBV7-9,-,TRBJ1-2,ASSPFVAYGYT
TRBV28,-,TRBJ2-7,ASSLGQGSSYEQY
TRBV14,-,TRBJ2-4,ASSRTAGLAKNIQY
TRBV7-6,-,TRBJ2-3,ASRAPPPDTDTQY
TRBV27,-,TRBJ2-1,ASSLYGGGEQF
TRBV29-1,-,TRBJ2-3,SALTGPDTQY
TRBV29-1,TRBD2,TRBJ2-7,SVAGLEAYEQY
TRBV9,-,TRBJ2-3,ASSPPSGPDTQY
TRBV28,-,TRBJ2-7,ASSLDLGDVSYEQY
TRBV28,TRBD2,TRBJ2-5,ASSFGLAGNQETQY
TRBV9,TRBD1,TRBJ2-7,ASSAHGQGSYEQY
TRBV7-8,TRBD1,TRBJ1-5,ASSSRQGALGNQPQH
TRBV15,-,-,ATSRDVSVASYEQY
TRBV6-1,-,TRBJ1-1,ASILGRTEAF
TRBV10-2,-,TRBJ1-5,ASSEMGNPNQPQH
TRBV30,TRBD1,TRBJ1-2,AWNTGQGRPYGYT
TRBV9,-,TRBJ2-2,ASSVFWRGTPNTGELF
TRBV19,-,TRBJ2-7,ASTSAGEQY
TRBV6-5,-,TRBJ1-2,AVRVGYGYT
TRBV27,-,TRBJ1-2,ASSPTGRYGYT
TRBV27,-,TRBJ1-5,ASSSRLSNQPQH
TRBV27,-,TRBJ2-5,ASSFGGGGTQY
TRBV13,-,TRBJ1-5,ASSPGRTGRNQPQH
TRBV5-4,-,TRBJ1-2,ATTDGFEGYT
TRBV19,-,TRBJ2-7,ASSEPGTTYEQY
TRBV28,TRBD1,TRBJ1-5,ASSLRDRNQPQH
TRBV13,TRBD2,TRBJ2-3,ASSPLPTSPSGTQY
TRBV19,-,TRBJ2-7,ASSLWGESYEQY
TRBV28,-,TRBJ1-2,ASSLGRSGSGYT
TRBV4-1,-,TRBJ1-3,ASSQESFGAGGNTIY
TRBV29-1,-,TRBJ2-7,SVGSEGARFYEQY
TRBV27,-,TRBJ2-3,ASSFDTQY
TRBV25-1,-,TRBJ2-7,ASSAGYEQY
TRBV5-4,-,TRBJ2-5,ASSQTRVETQY
TRBV28,-,TRBJ1-2,ASSFRGDYGYT
TRBV27,-,TRBJ1-2,ASSLSLLDPYGYT
TRBV28,-,TRBJ1-2,ASSLSKDSPNYGYT
TRBV6-1,TRBD1,TRBJ1-2,ASRTDRANYGYT
TRBV11-2,-,TRBJ2-1,ASSLRNSPVYNEQF
TRBV5-5,-,TRBJ1-2,ASFFQSSANYGYT
TRBV7-8,-,TRBJ2-5,ASSSLTRSSETQY
TRBV7-9,-,TRBJ1-1,ASSPTGNTEAF
TRBV7-9,TRBD1,TRBJ1-2,ASIEGAHGYT
TRBV6-1,-,TRBJ2-7,ASSEEWDTYEQY
TRBV27,-,TRBJ2-2,ASSQERTGELF
TRBV27,TRBD2,TRBJ2-1,ASSPDRYTGTSGSYEQF
TRBV7-3,-,TRBJ2-5,ASSLTARETQY
TRBV27,TRBD1,TRBJ2-5,ASRGQQETQY
TRBV9,-,TRBJ1-1,ASSAGSGGTEAF
TRBV5-5,-,TRBJ1-5,ASSLWGGQPQH
TRBV7-9,-,TRBJ1-2,ASDTTNYGYT
TRBV2,-,TRBJ2-7,ASRGRWVFPGEADEQY